This T cell receptor beta chain was captured in a study of blood T cell repertoires in COVID-19. Turning to the study itself: There were acute and convalescent COVID-19 samples, and they came from the United States, Italy and Spain. PBMCs, B-cell-depleted T cells, or T cells provided the cDNA or gDNA that made up the material.

As handled by the study authors: The authors estimated nucleated cell counts from reference gene primer amplification. Sequencing used immunoSEQ multiplex PCR; TCRdb keeps in-frame clones, though not all of them. V and J calls and clone size come straight from that table; D and trimming were deduced from the DNA. The sample has about 230,000 clones, 65% to 90% seen once; the top ten hold 2% to 2.5%. Germline-derived CDR1 and CDR2 are SGHAT and FQNNGV. This CDR3 is 17 amino acids long. V lost 3 bases and J lost 2, with 17 bases in between. This receptor was taken from a man between 40 and 49 years old who had recovered from COVID-19. The chain recombines TRBV11-2 with TRBJ1-3; possible D gene TRBD1, 6 bases. The specimen was peripheral blood. The chain's CDR3 is CASSLGQGFSTGNTIYF. The CDR3 DNA is TGTGCCAGCAGCTTGGGGCAGGGGTTCTCGACTGGAAACACCATATATTTT.